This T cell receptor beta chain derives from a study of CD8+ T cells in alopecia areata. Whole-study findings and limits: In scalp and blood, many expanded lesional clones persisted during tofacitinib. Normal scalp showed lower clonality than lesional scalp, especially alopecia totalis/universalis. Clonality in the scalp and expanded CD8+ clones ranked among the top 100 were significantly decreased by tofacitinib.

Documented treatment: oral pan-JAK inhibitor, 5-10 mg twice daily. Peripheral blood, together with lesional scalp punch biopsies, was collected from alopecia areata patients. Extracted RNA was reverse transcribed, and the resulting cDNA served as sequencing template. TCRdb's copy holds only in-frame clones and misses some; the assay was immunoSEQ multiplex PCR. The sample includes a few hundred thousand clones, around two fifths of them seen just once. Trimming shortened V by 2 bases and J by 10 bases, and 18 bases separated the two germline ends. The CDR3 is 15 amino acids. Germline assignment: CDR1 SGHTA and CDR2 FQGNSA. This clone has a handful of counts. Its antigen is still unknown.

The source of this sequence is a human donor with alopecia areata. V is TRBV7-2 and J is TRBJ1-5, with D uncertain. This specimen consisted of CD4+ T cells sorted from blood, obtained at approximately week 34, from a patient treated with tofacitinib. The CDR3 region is CASSLSGGSRDPQHF. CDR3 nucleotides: TGTGCCAGCAGCTTAAGTGGCGGCTCGAGAGATCCCCAGCATTTT.